This entry lists 12 T cell receptor beta chains sequenced from one sample in a study of graft-versus-host responses after intestinal transplantation. Repertoires were generated with immunoSEQ multiplex PCR, while TCRdb's copy carries only in-frame clones and drops some. This table has about 98,000 clones, approximately 85% appearing once. Sequencing used PBMCs, obtained 255 days after intestinal transplant. Receptor source: a human patient who received an intestinal transplant, so some T cells may come from the graft donor.

This clone was detected only once. The chain joins TRBV13 to TRBJ1-1; the match to TRBD1 covers 9 bases. The CDR3 totals 16 residues. The germline gives CDR1 PRHDT, CDR2 FYEKMQ (reference sequence). V was pared by 5 bases and J by 4 bases, with 11 bases of the junction left unmatched. This chain's CDR3 is CASSKGTGPRGTEAFF. The CDR3 nucleotides are TGTGCCAGCAGCAAAGGGACAGGGCCCCGAGGCACTGAAGCTTTCTTT.

This chain uses TRBV7-2 with TRBJ1-5; perhaps TRBD1 as D (5 bases). The germline CDR1 and CDR2 sequences are SGHTA and FQGNSA. V was pared by 1 base and J by 3 bases, with 13 bases between. The CDR3 length is 16 residues. The CDR3 DNA is TGTGCCAGCAGCTTAGGGGACGGGGATTACAATCAGCCCCAGCATTTT. It encodes CASSLGDGDYNQPQHF.

The chain carries TRBV19 and TRBJ2-2, with unresolved D. Germline values: CDR1 LNHDA, CDR2 SQIVND (reference sequence). The ends were cut back, 3 bases at V and 5 bases at J, with 7 bases in the middle. The CDR3 runs to 13 residues. The CDR3, as DNA: TGTGCCAGTAGTATCCGATGGACCGGGGAGCTGTTTTTT. Protein: CASSIRWTGELFF.

The chain uses TRBV29-1 and TRBJ2-5, with 8 positions matching TRBD1. Trimming took 7 bases from V and 2 from J; bases not matched to a gene: 6. Germline assignment: CDR1 SQVTM and CDR2 ANQGSEA. The CDR3 is 13 residues long. Here the CDR3 reads CSAGQGAQETQYF. CDR3 DNA: TGCAGCGCCGGACAGGGCGCGCAAGAGACCCAGTACTTC.

This chain links TRBV7-9 with TRBJ1-1; D is uncertain. Per germline, CDR1 SEHNR and CDR2 FQNEAQ (reference sequence). With 5 bases removed from V and 6 bases from J, the gap between germline ends came to 7 bases. The CDR3 contains 11 residues. The CDR3 spells CASSSLPEAFF. CDR3 coding DNA: TGTGCCAGCAGCAGTCTTCCTGAAGCTTTCTTT.

The rearrangement uses TRBV6-5 and TRBJ1-1, with a tentative D call TRBD1 (5 bases). Trimming cost V 8 bases and J 1 base, with 17 bases left between them. Germline V lookup: CDR1 MNHEY, CDR2 SVGAGI. This CDR3 region has 15 residues. The DNA of the CDR3 is TGTGCCAGCGGGAAAAGGGACGGTAAGAACACTGAAGCTTTCTTT. Its translation is CASGKRDGKNTEAFF.

This clone was counted once. V is TRBV7-6 and J is TRBJ1-1, with a tentative D call TRBD1 (5 bases). This CDR3 contains 15 residues. Germline V gene sequence: CDR1 SGHVS, CDR2 FNYEAQ. V lost 1 base and J lost 4, with 13 bases in between. CDR3 loop: CASSLVGQGGTEAFF. The CDR3 coding sequence is TGTGCCAGCAGCTTAGTAGGGCAGGGTGGCACTGAAGCTTTCTTT. The full variable domain, in which reference TRBV7-6 and TRBJ1-1 provide the parts outside the CDR3, is GAGVSQSPRYKVTKRGQDVALRCDPISGHVSLYWYRQALGQGPEFLTYFNYEAQQDKSGLPNDRFSAERPEGSISTLTIQRTEQRDSAMYRCASSLVGQGGTEAFFGQGTRLTVV.

This rearrangement joins TRBV7-2 to TRBJ1-3; D is unclear. V was cut by 2 bases and J by 0 bases, with 17 bases left in between. The CDR3 runs to 18 residues. Germline CDR1 SGHTA, CDR2 FQGNSA. CDR3 DNA: TGTGCCAGCAGCTTACTCTCTAGCTTAACAGTCTCTGGAAACACCATATATTTT. It codes for CASSLLSSLTVSGNTIYF.

This clone has only one observation. The J gene is TRBJ2-1, the V gene TRBV10-3, with 11 bases lining up with TRBD2. The ends lost 6 bases at V and 10 bases at J; junction bases unmatched: 11. Germline V CDR1 and CDR2: ENHRY, SYGVKD. This CDR3 is 15 amino acids long. CDR3: CAIRRQGTSGSEQFF. In DNA, the CDR3 is TGTGCCATCAGGCGCCAAGGGACTAGCGGCTCCGAGCAGTTCTTC.

The chain couples TRBV28 to TRBJ2-5; D might be TRBD2 (5 bases). V lost 5 bases and J lost 4, with 14 bases in between. The germline CDR1 and CDR2 sequences are MDHEN and SYDVKM. The length of the CDR3 is 14 residues. The CDR3: CASSQPLRGETQYF. Written as DNA, the CDR3 is TGTGCCAGCAGTCAACCCCTTCGGGGAGAGACCCAGTACTTC.

CDR3 protein: CASSTSDWDHSPLHF. The CDR3 DNA reads TGTGCCAGTAGTACCAGCGACTGGGACCATTCACCCCTCCACTTT. The chain couples TRBV19 to TRBJ1-6; D might be TRBD1 (5 bases). With 4 bases removed from V and 8 bases from J, the gap between germline ends came to 15 bases. Germline CDR1 reads LNHDA; CDR2 reads SQIVND (reference sequence). The CDR3 sequence is 15 residues long. Based on the CDR3 plus reference TRBV19 and TRBJ1-6, the full variable domain is DGGITQSPKYLFRKEGQNVTLSCEQNLNHDAMYWYRQDPGQGLRLIYYSQIVNDFQKGDIAEGYSVSREKKESFPLTVTSAQKNPTAFYLCASSTSDWDHSPLHFGNGTRLTVT.

The J gene is TRBJ1-4, the V gene TRBV27; D gene unclear. The germline V gene encodes CDR1 MNHEY and CDR2 SMNVEV (reference sequence). V lost 2 bases and J lost 6, with 16 bases in between. This CDR3 region has 16 residues. The CDR3 DNA is TGTGCCAGCAGTTTACGAGCGCTTACAAGGGATGAAAAACTGTTTTTT. This encodes CASSLRALTRDEKLFF.